The T cell receptor (beta chain) under discussion was sequenced for a study of beta chain features in type 1 diabetes. On the study more broadly: All of the samples together had more than 95 million sorted cells examined.

Of note for this clone: Its antigen is as yet unknown.

Every bit of the isolated RNA underwent reverse transcription, so sequencing read expressed TCRB transcripts. Measured with immunoSEQ multiplex PCR; TCRdb has only the in-frame clones, and not every one. The table records about 300,000 clones, 7% to 9% of them present only once. General observations from the study: When Type 1 diabetes patients were examined, their TCRB CDR3s proved moderately but significantly shorter in all four CD4+ subsets. A definitive answer on HLA type influencing TCRB rearrangement was not reached here.

The V end lost 4 bases, the J end lost 7 bases, and 14 bases lay between the germline ends. Germline V gene data show CDR1 as MNHEY and CDR2 as SVGAGI. The CDR3 sequence is 13 residues long. Material: central memory CD4+ T cells from blood. This rearrangement joins TRBV6-5 to TRBJ2-7; D is unresolved. This TCR was sampled from a woman between 18 and 29 years old in good health. In DNA form, the CDR3 reads TGTGCCAGCAGTTCCGGGCCCGCCAGGGAGCAGTACGTC. Translation: CASSSGPAREQYV.